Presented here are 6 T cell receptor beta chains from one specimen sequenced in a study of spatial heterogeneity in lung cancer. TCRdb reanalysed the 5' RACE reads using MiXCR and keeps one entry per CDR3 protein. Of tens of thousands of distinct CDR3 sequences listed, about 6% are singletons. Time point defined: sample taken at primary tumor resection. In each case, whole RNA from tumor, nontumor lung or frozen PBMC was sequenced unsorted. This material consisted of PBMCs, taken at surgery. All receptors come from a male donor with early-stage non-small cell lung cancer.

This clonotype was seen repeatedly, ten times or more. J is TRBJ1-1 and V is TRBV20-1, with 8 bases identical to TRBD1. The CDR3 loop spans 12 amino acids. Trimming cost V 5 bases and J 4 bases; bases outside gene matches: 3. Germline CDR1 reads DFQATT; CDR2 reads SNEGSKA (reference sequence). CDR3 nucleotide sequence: TGCAGTGCTTATACAGGGGGCACTGAAGCTTTCTTT. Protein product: CSAYTGGTEAFF.

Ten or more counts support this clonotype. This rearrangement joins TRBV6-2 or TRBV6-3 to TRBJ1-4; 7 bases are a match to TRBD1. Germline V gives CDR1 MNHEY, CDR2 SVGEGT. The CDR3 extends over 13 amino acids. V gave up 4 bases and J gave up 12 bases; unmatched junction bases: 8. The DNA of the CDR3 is TGTGCCAGCAGTTTCAACTACAGGGGAGAACTGTTTTTT. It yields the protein CASSFNYRGELFF.

The CDR3 nucleotides read TGTGCCAGCTCACCAAACGGGGGGACGCGAGAGACCCAGTACTTC. Translated, it gives CASSPNGGTRETQYF. The V and J genes are TRBV18 and TRBJ2-5; 7 positions agree with TRBD2. Germline lookup yields CDR1 KGHSH and CDR2 LQKENI. Trimming cost V 2 bases and J 4 bases; bases outside gene matches: 7. The CDR3 totals 15 residues.

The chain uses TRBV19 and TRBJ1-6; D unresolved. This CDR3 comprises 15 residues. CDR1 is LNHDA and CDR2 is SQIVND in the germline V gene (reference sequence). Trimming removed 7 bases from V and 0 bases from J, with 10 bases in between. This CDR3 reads CASTNSHSYNSPLHF. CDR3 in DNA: TGTGCCAGTACGAACAGTCACTCCTATAATTCACCCCTCCACTTT.

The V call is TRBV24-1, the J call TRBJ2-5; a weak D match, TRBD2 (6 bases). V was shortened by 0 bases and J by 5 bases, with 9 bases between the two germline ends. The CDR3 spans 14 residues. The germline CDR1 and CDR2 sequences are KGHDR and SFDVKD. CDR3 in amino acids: CATSDLNAGETQYF. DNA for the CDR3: TGTGCCACCAGTGATTTGAACGCGGGGGAGACCCAGTACTTC.

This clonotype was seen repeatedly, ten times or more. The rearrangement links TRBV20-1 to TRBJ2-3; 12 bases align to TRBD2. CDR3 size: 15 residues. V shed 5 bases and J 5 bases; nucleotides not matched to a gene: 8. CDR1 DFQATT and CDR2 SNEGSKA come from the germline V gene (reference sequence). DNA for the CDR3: TGCAGTGCTTCCCTAGCGGGGGGGCCTGGAGATACGCAGTATTTT. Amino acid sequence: CSASLAGGPGDTQYF.